The rows below give T cell receptor beta chains drawn from one sample of a study of identical twins. One entry per CDR3 protein results from TCRdb running MiXCR on the 5' RACE reads. Of approximately 680,000 distinct CDR3 sequences listed, 7.1% are singletons. The data also belong to a second study, concerning yellow fever vaccine responses in identical twins.

Material: PBMCs. The receptors were gathered from a woman under 30 in good health. The CDR3 runs from the conserved cysteine through the conserved F or W. The order of the fields is clone size, D gene, J gene, V gene, CDR3 DNA, CDR3 protein. D genes are given only for firm matches. Not all rows give a size; the values are once, few, many and, for expanded clones, a class.

>few|TRBD2|TRBJ2-5|TRBV5-1
TGCGCCAGCAGTCCTAGCGGGGTTATTACCTACCAAGAGACCCAGTACTTC
CASSPSGVITYQETQYF
>many|NA|TRBJ2-1|TRBV6-1
TGTGCCAGCAGTCGGGGGACTTTACAGAACAATGAGCAGTTCTTC
CASSRGTLQNNEQFF
>few|TRBD1|TRBJ1-1|TRBV5-1
TGCGCCAGCAGCCCGTCGGGGACAGTCGACGGAGCTTTCTTT
CASSPSGTVDGAFF
>few|NA|TRBJ1-3|TRBV2
TGTGCCAGCAGTGAGTCGAGCTCTGGAAACACCATATATTTT
CASSESSSGNTIYF
>NA|NA|TRBJ2-5|TRBV5-1
TGCGCCAGCAGCCCGGAGGGCAACCAAGAGACCCAGTACTTC
CASSPEGNQETQYF
>few|TRBD2|TRBJ2-1|TRBV5-1
TGCGCCAGCAGCTTCGGGGGGACCATACCGTTCAATGAGCAGTTCTTC
CASSFGGTIPFNEQFF
>many|TRBD1|TRBJ1-1|TRBV6-5
TGTGCCAGCAGTTACGGACAGGCGAACACTGAAGCTTTCTTT
CASSYGQANTEAFF
>many|NA|TRBJ2-2|TRBV7-9
TGTGCCAGCAGCCCCTATCCGGGCATCGGGGAGCTGTTTTTT
CASSPYPGIGELFF
>few|TRBD2|TRBJ2-7|TRBV5-1
TGCGCCAGCAGCTTGCCCTCAGGACTAGCGAAAGAGCAGTACTTC
CASSLPSGLAKEQYF
>many|NA|TRBJ2-7|TRBV5-1
TGCGCCAGCAACAGGAACTCCTACGAGCAGTACTTC
CASNRNSYEQYF
>few|NA|TRBJ1-1|TRBV3-1
TGTGCCAGCAGCCAAGGGCAGACCTTGAACACTGAAGCTTTCTTT
CASSQGQTLNTEAFF
>NA|NA|TRBJ1-1|TRBV6-5
TGTGCCAGCAGTTACTCCGGGCTACTGAACACTGAAGCTTTCTTT
CASSYSGLLNTEAFF
>many|NA|TRBJ2-3|TRBV24-1
TGTGCCACCAGTGACCGGTCGGACCTGGCGTACACAGATACGCAGTATTTT
CATSDRSDLAYTDTQYF
>many|TRBD1|TRBJ1-5|TRBV12-3/TRBV12-4
TGTGCCAGCAGCAAAAACAGGGGTGGGGGCAATCAGCCCCAGCATTTT
CASSKNRGGGNQPQHF
>few|TRBD2|TRBJ2-2|TRBV7-2
TGTGCCAGCAGCGAATTAGCGGGAACGGGGGTGACCGGGGAGCTGTTTTTT
CASSELAGTGVTGELFF
>many|NA|TRBJ2-3|TRBV28
TGTGCCAGCAGCCCAGGACCTTCGCAGTATTTT
CASSPGPSQYF
>few|NA|TRBJ2-2|TRBV6-1
TGTGCCAGCACCCACCGGGACTGGGGGAACACCGGGGAGCTGTTTTTT
CASTHRDWGNTGELFF
>few|NA|TRBJ1-2|TRBV4-1
TGCGCCAGCAGCCCCGTCCTCCGCGCCGTCTATGGCTACACCTTC
CASSPVLRAVYGYTF
>few|NA|TRBJ2-3|TRBV6-1
TGTGCCAGCAGTGAAAACAGTCCGGGGCAGTATTTT
CASSENSPGQYF
>NA|NA|TRBJ2-1|TRBV10-3
TGTGCCATCAGTGCTGTCAATGAGCAGTTCTTC
CAISAVNEQFF
>NA|TRBD2|TRBJ2-2|TRBV27
TGTGCCAGCAGGACGGGGGGGCAGAACACCGGGGAGCTGTTTTTT
CASRTGGQNTGELFF
>many|TRBD2|TRBJ2-1|TRBV7-6
TGTGCCAGCAGCTTAGCTAGCGGGAGATTGGATGAGCAGTTCTTC
CASSLASGRLDEQFF
>many|TRBD1|TRBJ2-5|TRBV10-3
TGTGCCATCAGCAGAACAGGGGCCGAGACCCAGTACTTC
CAISRTGAETQYF
>NA|NA|TRBJ1-6|TRBV20-1
TGCAGTGCTGCCTCCGGGACAAGTCATTCACCCCTCCACTTT
CSAASGTSHSPLHF
>few|NA|TRBJ2-5|TRBV5-1
TGCGCCAGCAGCGCCGACAGCCGACCTGAGACCCAGTACTTC
CASSADSRPETQYF
>few|NA|TRBJ2-3|TRBV11-2
TGTGCCAGCAGCAAAACCCCCCGGGGCCAACACACAGATACGCAGTATTTT
CASSKTPRGQHTDTQYF
>many|NA|TRBJ2-1|TRBV3-2
TGTGCCAGCAGCCACCCGGGACTAGCAGAGAGGGGCCTTAACAATGAGCAGTTCTTC
CASSHPGLAERGLNNEQFF
>few|TRBD1|TRBJ2-3|TRBV24-1
TGTGCCACCAGTGAGCATACTGGGACAGCCAGCACAGATACGCAGTATTTT
CATSEHTGTASTDTQYF
>many|TRBD2|TRBJ2-3|TRBV10-3
TGTGCCATCAGTTCCGGACTAGCTGGAGATACGCAGTATTTT
CAISSGLAGDTQYF
>few|TRBD1|TRBJ2-1|TRBV6-5
TGTGCCAGCAGTTACTCGACAGGGCACCCATTCAGGTTCTTC
CASSYSTGHPFRFF
>few|TRBD2|TRBJ2-1|TRBV9
TGTGCCAGCAGCGTAGCTCTAGCGGGAGTGAACAATGAGCAGTTCTTC
CASSVALAGVNNEQFF
>many|NA|TRBJ1-2|TRBV28
TGTGCCAGCAGGTACAGATATAAAGTAGATAACTATGGCTACACCTTC
CASRYRYKVDNYGYTF
>few|NA|TRBJ2-3|TRBV5-4
TGTGCCAGCAGCTTGTTGTCCAAAGGGGGGCACACAGATACGCAGTATTTT
CASSLLSKGGHTDTQYF
>many|NA|TRBJ2-1|TRBV7-2
TGTGCCAGCAGCTTAGAGATCCCCTCCTACAATGAGCAGTTCTTC
CASSLEIPSYNEQFF
>NA|NA|TRBJ2-3|TRBV24-1
TGTGCCACCAGTGACGCACTACCAGATACGCAGTATTTT
CATSDALPDTQYF
>NA|NA|TRBJ1-1|TRBV5-1
TGCGCCAGCAGCTTAGGCCACAGGGAATCTGAAGCTTTCTTT
CASSLGHRESEAFF
>many|TRBD1|TRBJ1-1|TRBV6-2/TRBV6-3
TGTGCCAGCACCCCCAGGACAGGGGTCTCTGAAGCTTTCTTT
CASTPRTGVSEAFF
>NA|NA|TRBJ1-3|TRBV10-3
TGTGCCATCAGAGCGGGTGGAAACACCATATATTTT
CAIRAGGNTIYF
>NA|NA|TRBJ1-1|TRBV10-3
TGTGCCATCAGTGACCGGGGACGGACCGATATGAACACTGAAGCTTTCTTT
CAISDRGRTDMNTEAFF
>many|NA|TRBJ1-1|TRBV6-6
TGTGCCAGCAGCATGGGTAGGAACACTGAAGCTTTCTTT
CASSMGRNTEAFF
>NA|NA|TRBJ1-6|TRBV12-3/TRBV12-4
TGTGCCAGCAGTTTATCAAGTTCACCCCTCCACTTT
CASSLSSSPLHF
>few|NA|TRBJ2-3|TRBV3-1
TGTGCCAGCAGCTGGGGTCTAGACCCAGATACGCAGTATTTT
CASSWGLDPDTQYF
>few|NA|TRBJ2-3|TRBV15
TGTGCCACCAGCAGAGGACAGCCTTTGCATGGAGATACGCAGTATTTT
CATSRGQPLHGDTQYF
>few|TRBD2|TRBJ2-1|TRBV13
TGTGCCTGCAGCCGCCGCCTAGCGGGGGTACAGAACAATGAGCAGTTCTTC
CACSRRLAGVQNNEQFF
>NA|NA|TRBJ2-2|TRBV20-1
TGCAGTGTCGGAAATTCCGGGGAGCTGTTTTTT
CSVGNSGELFF
>NA|NA|TRBJ1-2|TRBV4-1
TGCGCCAGCAGCCAAGATCGCTTGGGGGGCTACACCTTC
CASSQDRLGGYTF
>many|TRBD1|TRBJ1-5|TRBV28
TGTGCCAGCAGTCCCGGGCAGGGGGCTTATCAGCCCCAGCATTTT
CASSPGQGAYQPQHF
>many|NA|TRBJ1-3|TRBV2
TGTGCCAGCAGTGTTTGGAGACAGGATTGGATCTCTGGAAACACCATATATTTT
CASSVWRQDWISGNTIYF
>few|NA|TRBJ1-1|TRBV20-1
TGCAGTGCTGTAGAAAGGGACACTGAAGCTTTCTTT
CSAVERDTEAFF
>many|TRBD1|TRBJ2-1|TRBV3-1
TGTGCCAGCAGCCACCCAGGAGTGACAGGGAGCCTGGGCTCCTACAATGAGCAGTTCTTC
CASSHPGVTGSLGSYNEQFF